Each of the 8 T cell receptor beta chains below was sequenced from the same sample in a study of T cells in Graves' hyperthyroidism and ophthalmopathy. Amplification of TCR beta CDR3 regions used RNA as the template. Carried out on the TCR CDR3, a first-round RT-PCR used the HTBI primer set. From the multiplex PCR reads, TCRdb called clonotypes with MiXCR, one entry per CDR3 protein. The sample records around 480,000 distinct CDR3 sequences, about 15% being singletons. The material sequenced was blood. These receptors all stem from a woman aged 18 to 35 with Graves' hyperthyroidism.

The chain joins TRBV30 to TRBJ2-3, with D possibly TRBD2 on 5 matching bases. The CDR3 loop spans 15 amino acids. Germline CDR1 and CDR2: GTSNPN and SVGIG (reference sequence). The V end lost 5 bases, the J end lost 2 bases, and 17 bases lay between the germline ends. In DNA, the CDR3 is TGTGCCTGGGTCGGGGTGGACCGCTCCACAGATACGCAGTATTTT. It is translated as CAWVGVDRSTDTQYF.

V gene TRBV3-1 combines with J gene TRBJ2-3; no reliable D call. Trimming took off 1 base at V and 0 bases at J, with 14 bases between the two ends. The length of the CDR3 is 17 residues. Per germline, CDR1 LGHDT and CDR2 YNNKEL (reference sequence). CDR3 bases: TGTGCCAGCAGCCAAGTGGCCCCATCAATAAGCACAGATACGCAGTATTTT. It specifies CASSQVAPSISTDTQYF.

The V gene is TRBV20-1, the J gene TRBJ2-1; 11 nucleotides align to TRBD2. The length of the CDR3 is 13 residues. The V and J ends lost 5 bases and 7 bases, in that order; junction bases with no gene match: 4. Germline-derived CDR1 and CDR2 are DFQATT and SNEGSKA (reference sequence). This CDR3 reads CSAASGRMNEQFF. CDR3 coding DNA: TGCAGTGCTGCTAGCGGGAGGATGAATGAGCAGTTCTTC.

This clonotype was observed a handful of times. The chain carries TRBV6-7 and TRBJ2-5, with D unresolved. TRBV6-7 is classed as an ORF, of uncertain function. CDR3 length: 14 residues. V lost 6 bases, J lost 2 bases, and 13 bases lay in between. CDR3 loop: CASSRRVLQETQYF. CDR3 coding DNA: TGTGCCAGCAGCAGAAGGGTTTTACAAGAGACCCAGTACTTC.

In its sample, this clonotype was seen many times. The J gene is TRBJ2-1, the V gene TRBV7-3, with D maybe TRBD1 (6 bases). Trimming took 0 bases from V and 9 from J, leaving 12 bases between them. The CDR3 extends over 14 amino acids. CDR1 is SGHTA, CDR2 FQGTGA, per germline. The CDR3, as DNA: TGTGCCAGCAGCTTAACGGGGGCCCTTCGTGAGCAGTTCTTC. Its translation: CASSLTGALREQFF.

This clonotype was seen repeatedly, ten times or more. The rearrangement links TRBV10-3 to TRBJ2-7, with 11 nucleotides matching TRBD2. The CDR3 length is 14 residues. V was pared by 3 bases and J by 4 bases, with 2 bases of the junction left unmatched. From germline, CDR1 is ENHRY and CDR2 SYGVKD. The CDR3: CAISDSSGGYEQYV. CDR3 in DNA: TGTGCCATCAGTGACTCTAGCGGGGGGTACGAGCAGTACGTC.

This clonotype came up many times. The rearrangement uses TRBV3-1 and TRBJ2-3; unclear D gene. V lost 0 bases and J lost 1, with 14 bases in between. The CDR3 has 17 residues. From germline, CDR1 is LGHDT and CDR2 YNNKEL (reference sequence). CDR3 region: CASSQEGNSFGTDTQYF. CDR3 coding DNA: TGTGCCAGCAGCCAAGAAGGGAATTCCTTTGGCACAGATACGCAGTATTTT.

Of note for this clonotype: A much larger clone sits a single nucleotide away, making a read error possible. The V gene is TRBV6-1, the J gene TRBJ1-2, with D unclear. V was pared by 7 bases and J by 7 bases, with 10 bases between. CDR3 size: 11 residues. From germline, CDR1 is MNHNS and CDR2 SASEGT. The CDR3 here is CASNQFCGYTF. CDR3 nucleotides: TGTGCCAGCAACCAGTTCTGTGGCTACACCTTC.